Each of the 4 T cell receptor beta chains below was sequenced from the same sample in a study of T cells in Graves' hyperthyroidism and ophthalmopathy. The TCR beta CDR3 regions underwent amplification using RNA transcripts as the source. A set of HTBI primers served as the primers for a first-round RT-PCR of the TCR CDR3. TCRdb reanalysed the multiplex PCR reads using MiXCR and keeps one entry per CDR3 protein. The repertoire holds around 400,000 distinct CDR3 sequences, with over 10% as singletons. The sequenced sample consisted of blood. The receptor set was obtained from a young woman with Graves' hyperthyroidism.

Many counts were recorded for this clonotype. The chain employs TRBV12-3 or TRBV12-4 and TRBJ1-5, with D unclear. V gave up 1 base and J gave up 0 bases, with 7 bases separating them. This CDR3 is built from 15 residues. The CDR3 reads CASSLDIYSNQPQHF. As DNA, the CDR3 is TGTGCCAGCAGTTTAGACATATATAGCAATCAGCCCCAGCATTTT.

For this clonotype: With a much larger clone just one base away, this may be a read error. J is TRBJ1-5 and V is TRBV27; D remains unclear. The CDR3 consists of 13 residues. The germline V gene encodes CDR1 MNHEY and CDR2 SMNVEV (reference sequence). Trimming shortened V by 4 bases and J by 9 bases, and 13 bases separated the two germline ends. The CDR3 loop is CASSWGGDRPQHF. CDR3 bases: TGTGCCAGCAGTTGGGGTGGGGATCGGCCCCAGCATTTT.

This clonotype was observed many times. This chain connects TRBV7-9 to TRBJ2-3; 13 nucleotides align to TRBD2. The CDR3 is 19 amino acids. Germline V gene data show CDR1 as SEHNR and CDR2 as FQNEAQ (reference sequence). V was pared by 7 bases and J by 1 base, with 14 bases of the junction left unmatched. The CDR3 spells CASNPEGTSGVPGTDTQYF. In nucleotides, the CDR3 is TGTGCCAGCAACCCGGAAGGGACTAGCGGGGTTCCTGGCACAGATACGCAGTATTTT.

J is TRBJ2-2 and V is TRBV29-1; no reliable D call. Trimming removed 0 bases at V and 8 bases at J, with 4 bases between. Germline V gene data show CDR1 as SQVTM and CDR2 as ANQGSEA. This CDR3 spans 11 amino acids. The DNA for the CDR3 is TGCAGCGTTGAAGATGGGGGGGAGCTGTTTTTT. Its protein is CSVEDGGELFF.